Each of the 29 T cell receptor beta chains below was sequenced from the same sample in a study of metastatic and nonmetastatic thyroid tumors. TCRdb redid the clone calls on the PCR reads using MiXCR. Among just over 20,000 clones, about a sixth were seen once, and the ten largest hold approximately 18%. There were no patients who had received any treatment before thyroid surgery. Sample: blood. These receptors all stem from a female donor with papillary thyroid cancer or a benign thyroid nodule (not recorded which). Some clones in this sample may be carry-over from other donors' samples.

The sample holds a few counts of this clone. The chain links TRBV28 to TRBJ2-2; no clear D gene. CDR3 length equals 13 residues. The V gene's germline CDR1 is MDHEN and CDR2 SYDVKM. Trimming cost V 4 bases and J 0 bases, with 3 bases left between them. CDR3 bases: TGTGCCAGCAGTTGGGCGAACACCGGGGAGCTGTTTTTT. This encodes CASSWANTGELFF.

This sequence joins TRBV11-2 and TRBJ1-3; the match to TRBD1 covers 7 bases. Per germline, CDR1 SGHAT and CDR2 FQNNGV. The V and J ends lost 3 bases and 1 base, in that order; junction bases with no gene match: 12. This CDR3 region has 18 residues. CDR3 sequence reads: CASSFNLKGASSGNTIYF. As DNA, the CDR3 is TGTGCCAGCAGCTTCAACCTCAAGGGGGCTAGTTCTGGAAACACCATATATTTT.

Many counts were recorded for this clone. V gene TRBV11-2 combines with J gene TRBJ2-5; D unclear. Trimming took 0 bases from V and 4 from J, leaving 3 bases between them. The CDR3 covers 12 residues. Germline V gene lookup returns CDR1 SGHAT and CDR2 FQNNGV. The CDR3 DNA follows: TGTGCCAGCAGCTTAGATAGAGAGACCCAGTACTTC. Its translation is CASSLDRETQYF.

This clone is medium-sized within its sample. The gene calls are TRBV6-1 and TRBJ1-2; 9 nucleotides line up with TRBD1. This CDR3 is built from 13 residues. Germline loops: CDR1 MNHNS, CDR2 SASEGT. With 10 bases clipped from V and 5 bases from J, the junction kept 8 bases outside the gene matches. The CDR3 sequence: CATLKTGGYGYTF. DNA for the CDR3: TGTGCCACCTTAAAGACAGGGGGGTATGGCTACACCTTC.

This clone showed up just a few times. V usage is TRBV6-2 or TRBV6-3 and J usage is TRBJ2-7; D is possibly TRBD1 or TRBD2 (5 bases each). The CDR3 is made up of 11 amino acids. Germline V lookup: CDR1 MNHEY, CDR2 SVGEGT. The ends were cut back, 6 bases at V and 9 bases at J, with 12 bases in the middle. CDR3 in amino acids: CASRTRELQYF. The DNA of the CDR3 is TGTGCCAGCAGAACCAGGGAGTTGCAGTACTTC.

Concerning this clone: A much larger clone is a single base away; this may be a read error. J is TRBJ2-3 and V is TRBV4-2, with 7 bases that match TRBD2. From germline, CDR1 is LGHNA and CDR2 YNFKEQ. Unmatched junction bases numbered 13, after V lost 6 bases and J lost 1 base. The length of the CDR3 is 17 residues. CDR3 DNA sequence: TGTGCCAGCAGAATTGGGGGGGGAGTCCTTGGCACAGATACGCAGTATTTT. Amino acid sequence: CASRIGGGVLGTDTQYF.

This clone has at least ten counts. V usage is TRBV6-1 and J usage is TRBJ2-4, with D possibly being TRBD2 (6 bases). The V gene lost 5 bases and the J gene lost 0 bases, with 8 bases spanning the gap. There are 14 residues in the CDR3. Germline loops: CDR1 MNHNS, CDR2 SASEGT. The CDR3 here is CASSTGGAKNIQYF. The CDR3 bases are TGTGCCAGCAGTACCGGGGGAGCCAAAAACATTCAGTACTTC.

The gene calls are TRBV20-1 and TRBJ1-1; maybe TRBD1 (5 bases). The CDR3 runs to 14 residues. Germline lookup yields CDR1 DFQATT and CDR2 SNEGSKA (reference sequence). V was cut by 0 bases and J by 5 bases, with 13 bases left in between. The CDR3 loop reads CSARDLAGRTEAFF. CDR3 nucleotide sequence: TGCAGTGCTAGAGATTTAGCAGGGCGAACTGAAGCTTTCTTT.

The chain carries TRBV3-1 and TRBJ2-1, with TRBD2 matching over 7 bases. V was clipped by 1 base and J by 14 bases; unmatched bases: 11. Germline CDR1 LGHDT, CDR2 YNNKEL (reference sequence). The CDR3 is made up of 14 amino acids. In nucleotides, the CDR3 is TGTGCCAGCAGCCAAGGGGGGTCGAGCGGGAAAGAGTTCTTC. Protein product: CASSQGGSSGKEFF.

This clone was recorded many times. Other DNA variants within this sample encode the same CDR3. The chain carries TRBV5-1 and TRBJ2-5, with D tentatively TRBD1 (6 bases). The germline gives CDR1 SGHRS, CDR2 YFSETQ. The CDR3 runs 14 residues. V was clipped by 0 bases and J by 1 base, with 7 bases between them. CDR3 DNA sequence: TGCGCCAGCAGCTTGGAAGGGGGCCAAGAGACCCAGTACTTC. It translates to CASSLEGGQETQYF.

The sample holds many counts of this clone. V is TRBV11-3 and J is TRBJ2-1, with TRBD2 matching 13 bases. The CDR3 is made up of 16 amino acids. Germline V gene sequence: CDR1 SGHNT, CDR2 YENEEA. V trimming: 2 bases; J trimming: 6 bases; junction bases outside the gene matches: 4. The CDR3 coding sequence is TGTGCCAGCAGCTTAAGTAGACTAGCGGGAGGCAATGAGCAGTTCTTC. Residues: CASSLSRLAGGNEQFF.

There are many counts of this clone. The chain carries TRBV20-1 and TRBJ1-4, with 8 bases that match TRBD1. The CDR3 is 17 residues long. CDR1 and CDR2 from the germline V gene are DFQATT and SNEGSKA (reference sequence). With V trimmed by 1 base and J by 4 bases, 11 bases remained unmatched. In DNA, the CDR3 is TGCAGTGCTAGAGCGATACAGGGGGACCGAGTTAATGAAAAACTGTTTTTT. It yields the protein CSARAIQGDRVNEKLFF.

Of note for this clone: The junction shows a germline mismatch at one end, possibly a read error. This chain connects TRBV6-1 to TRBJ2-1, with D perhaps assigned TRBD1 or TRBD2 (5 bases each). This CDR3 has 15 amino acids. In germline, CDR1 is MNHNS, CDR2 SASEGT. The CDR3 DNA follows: TGTGCCAGCAGTTGTCGGGACGACGGTTCCAATCAGCAGTTCTTC. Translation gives CASSCRDDGSNQQFF.

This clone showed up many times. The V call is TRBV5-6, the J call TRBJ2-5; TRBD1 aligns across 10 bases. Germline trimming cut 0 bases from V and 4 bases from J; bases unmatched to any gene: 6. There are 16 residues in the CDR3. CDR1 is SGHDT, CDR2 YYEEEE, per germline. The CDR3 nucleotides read TGTGCCAGCAGCTTGGCCCTGACAGGGGGCTCAGAGACCCAGTACTTC. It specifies CASSLALTGGSETQYF. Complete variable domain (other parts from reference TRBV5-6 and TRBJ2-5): DAGVTQSPTHLIKTRGQQVTLRCSPKSGHDTVSWYQQALGQGPQFIFQYYEEEERQRGNFPDRFSGHQFPNYSSELNVNALLLGDSALYLCASSLALTGGSETQYFGPGTRLLVL.

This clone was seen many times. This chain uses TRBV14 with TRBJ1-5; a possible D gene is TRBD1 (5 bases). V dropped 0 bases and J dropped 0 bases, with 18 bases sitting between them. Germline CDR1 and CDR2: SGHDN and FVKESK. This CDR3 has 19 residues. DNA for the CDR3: TGTGCCAGCAGCCAAGATCAGGGTAGGGCCACCCTTAGCAATCAGCCCCAGCATTTT. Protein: CASSQDQGRATLSNQPQHF. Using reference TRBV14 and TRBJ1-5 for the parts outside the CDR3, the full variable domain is EAGVTQFPSHSVIEKGQTVTLRCDPISGHDNLYWYRRVMGKEIKFLLHFVKESKQDESGMPNNRFLAERTGGTYSTLKVQPAELEDSGVYFCASSQDQGRATLSNQPQHFGDGTRLSIL.

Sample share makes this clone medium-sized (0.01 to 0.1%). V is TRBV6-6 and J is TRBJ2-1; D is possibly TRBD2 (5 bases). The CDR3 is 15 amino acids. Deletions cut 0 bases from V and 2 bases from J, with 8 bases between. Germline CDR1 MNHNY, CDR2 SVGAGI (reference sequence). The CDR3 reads CASSYSSGAYNEQFF. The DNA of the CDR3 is TGTGCCAGCAGTTACTCAAGCGGTGCCTACAATGAGCAGTTCTTC.

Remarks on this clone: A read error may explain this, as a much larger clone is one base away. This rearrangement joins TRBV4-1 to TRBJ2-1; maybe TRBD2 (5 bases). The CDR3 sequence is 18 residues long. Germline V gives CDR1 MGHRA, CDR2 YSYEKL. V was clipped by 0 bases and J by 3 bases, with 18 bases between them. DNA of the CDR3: TGCGCCAGCAGCCAAGATCCCCTTGGAACTGGGAGCTACAATGAGCAGTTCTTC. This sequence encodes CASSQDPLGTGSYNEQFF.

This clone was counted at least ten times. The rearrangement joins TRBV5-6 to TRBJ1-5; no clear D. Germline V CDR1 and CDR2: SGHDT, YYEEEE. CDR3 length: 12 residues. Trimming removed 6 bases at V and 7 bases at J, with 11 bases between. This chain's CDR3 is CASTMGDQPQHF. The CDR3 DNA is TGTGCCAGCACCATGGGAGACCAGCCCCAGCATTTT. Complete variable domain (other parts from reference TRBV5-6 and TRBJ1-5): DAGVTQSPTHLIKTRGQQVTLRCSPKSGHDTVSWYQQALGQGPQFIFQYYEEEERQRGNFPDRFSGHQFPNYSSELNVNALLLGDSALYLCASTMGDQPQHFGDGTRLSIL.

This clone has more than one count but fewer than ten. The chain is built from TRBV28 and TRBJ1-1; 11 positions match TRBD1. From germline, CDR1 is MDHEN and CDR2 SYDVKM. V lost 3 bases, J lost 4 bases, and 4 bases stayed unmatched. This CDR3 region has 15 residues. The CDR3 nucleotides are TGTGCCAGCAGTTTGAGGACAGGGGGCCTCACTGAAGCTTTCTTT. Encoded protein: CASSLRTGGLTEAFF.

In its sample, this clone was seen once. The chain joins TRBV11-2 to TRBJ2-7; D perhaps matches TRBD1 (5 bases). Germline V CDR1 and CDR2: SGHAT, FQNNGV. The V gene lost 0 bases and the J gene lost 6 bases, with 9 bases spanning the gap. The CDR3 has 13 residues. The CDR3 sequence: CASSLDWTSEQYF. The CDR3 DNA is TGTGCCAGCAGCTTAGATTGGACATCCGAGCAGTACTTC.

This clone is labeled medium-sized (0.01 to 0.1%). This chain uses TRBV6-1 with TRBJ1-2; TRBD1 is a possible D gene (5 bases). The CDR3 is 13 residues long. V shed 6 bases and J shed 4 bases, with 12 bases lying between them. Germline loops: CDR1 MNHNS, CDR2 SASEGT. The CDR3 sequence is CASSREWVYGYTF. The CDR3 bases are TGTGCCAGCAGCAGGGAATGGGTCTATGGCTACACCTTC.

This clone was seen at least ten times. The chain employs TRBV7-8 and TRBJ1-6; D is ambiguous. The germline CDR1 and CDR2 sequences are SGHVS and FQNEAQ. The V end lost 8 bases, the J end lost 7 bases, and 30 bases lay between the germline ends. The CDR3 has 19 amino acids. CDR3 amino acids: CASSPIRPGLQRINSPLHF. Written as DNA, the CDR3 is TGTGCCAGCTCCCCAATTCGCCCCGGACTACAGAGGATAAATTCACCCCTCCACTTT.

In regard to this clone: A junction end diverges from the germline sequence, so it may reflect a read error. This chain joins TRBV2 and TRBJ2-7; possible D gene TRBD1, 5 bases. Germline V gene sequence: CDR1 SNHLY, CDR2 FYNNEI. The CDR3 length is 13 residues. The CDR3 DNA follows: TGTGCCAGCAGTGTGGGGCCACGGTACGAGCAGCACTTC. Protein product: CASSVGPRYEQHF.

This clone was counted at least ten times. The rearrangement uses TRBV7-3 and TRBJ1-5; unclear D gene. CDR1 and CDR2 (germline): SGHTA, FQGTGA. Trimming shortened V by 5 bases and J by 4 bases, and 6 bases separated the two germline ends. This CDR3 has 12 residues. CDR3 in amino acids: CASSLPNQPQHF. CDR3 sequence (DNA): TGTGCCAGCAGCCTCCCGAATCAGCCCCAGCATTTT.

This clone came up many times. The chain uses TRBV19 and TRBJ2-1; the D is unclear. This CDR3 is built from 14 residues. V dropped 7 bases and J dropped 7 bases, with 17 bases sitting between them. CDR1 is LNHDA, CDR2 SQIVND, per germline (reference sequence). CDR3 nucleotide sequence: TGTGCCAGTACCGAATTGTCAGGTGGGAATGAGCAGTTCTTC. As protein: CASTELSGGNEQFF.

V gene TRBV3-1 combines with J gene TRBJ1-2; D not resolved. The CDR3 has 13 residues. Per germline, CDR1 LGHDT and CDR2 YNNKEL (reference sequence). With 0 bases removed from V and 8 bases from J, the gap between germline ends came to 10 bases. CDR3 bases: TGTGCCAGCAGCCAAGAGGACGTAAGGGGCTACACCTTC. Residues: CASSQEDVRGYTF.

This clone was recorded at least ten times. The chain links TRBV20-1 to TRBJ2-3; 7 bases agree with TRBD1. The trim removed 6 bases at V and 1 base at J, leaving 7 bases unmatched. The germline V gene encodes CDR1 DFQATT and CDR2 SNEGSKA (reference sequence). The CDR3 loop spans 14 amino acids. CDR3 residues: CSATDRIRTDTQYF. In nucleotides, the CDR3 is TGCAGTGCAACGGACAGGATCCGCACAGATACGCAGTATTTT.

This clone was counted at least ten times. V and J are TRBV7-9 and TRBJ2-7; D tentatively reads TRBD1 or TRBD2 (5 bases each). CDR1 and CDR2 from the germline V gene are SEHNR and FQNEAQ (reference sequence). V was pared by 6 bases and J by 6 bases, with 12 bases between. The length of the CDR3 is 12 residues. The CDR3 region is CASSLGRTEQYF. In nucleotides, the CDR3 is TGTGCCAGCAGTTTGGGACGCACCGAGCAGTACTTC.

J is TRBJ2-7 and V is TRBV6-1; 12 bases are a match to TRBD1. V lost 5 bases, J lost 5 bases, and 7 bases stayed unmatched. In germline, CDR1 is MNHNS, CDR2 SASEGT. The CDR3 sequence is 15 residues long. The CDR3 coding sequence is TGTGCCAGCAGTCCGGGACAGGGGGCTTGGGACGAGCAGTACTTC. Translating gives CASSPGQGAWDEQYF.